This T cell receptor beta chain emerged from a study of shared clonotypes between healthy human individuals. Study outcomes and limitations: In this cohort, only blood was sampled, and tissue repertoires likely differ.

CD4+ cells were split into CD45RA+ naive and CD45RA-negative memory subsets. Sequenced by immunoSEQ multiplex PCR; TCRdb stores in-frame clones only, minus some. The sample yields more than 900,000 clones, about 80% seen once. The CDR3 runs 15 residues. V lost 1 base and J 0 bases, leaving 9 bases between the germline ends. Germline CDR1 is SGHAT and CDR2 is FQDESV (reference sequence). About this clone itself: Its antigen is not known.

The sequence was obtained from a man between 18 and 29 years old in good health. Some clones in this sample may be carry-over from other donors' samples. The V and J genes are TRBV11-1 and TRBJ1-1; D is possibly TRBD1 (5 bases). Material for sequencing was memory CD4+ T cells from PBMCs. Specified subset: CD45RA-negative fraction. CDR3 nucleotide sequence: TGTGCCAGCAGCTTAGATCAGGGTATGAACACTGAAGCTTTCTTT. Protein product: CASSLDQGMNTEAFF.